What follows is one T cell receptor (beta chain) and its context. The target antigen is unknown. Investigators merged groups given second doses at roughly 4 or roughly 12 weeks. Some clones are missing from TCRdb's copy, which holds only in-frame ones; the method was immunoSEQ multiplex PCR. The table includes around 200,000 clones, 94% detected once. The germline gives CDR1 ENHRY, CDR2 SYGVKD. Deletions cut 8 bases from V and 3 bases from J, with 23 bases between. The CDR3 sequence is 17 residues long. The data originate from a study of T cell responses to AZD1222 COVID-19 vaccine. General study findings and limits: There were mostly white British donors and more females than males, and clonal diversity was possibly underestimated. Spike-wide coverage was observed for vaccine-associated CD4 TCRs, with dominant responses at 160-218 and 743-854.

The chain has TRBV10-3 and TRBJ1-3; TRBD1 is a possible D gene (6 bases). Sample: peripheral blood, taken 28 days after the second AZD1222 dose. The TCR sequence derives from an adult who received the AZD1222 COVID-19 vaccine. The CDR3, as DNA: TGTGCCATCGCGCCGGACAGAGGGAGTTTCGGTGGAAACACCATATATTTT. It yields the protein CAIAPDRGSFGGNTIYF.